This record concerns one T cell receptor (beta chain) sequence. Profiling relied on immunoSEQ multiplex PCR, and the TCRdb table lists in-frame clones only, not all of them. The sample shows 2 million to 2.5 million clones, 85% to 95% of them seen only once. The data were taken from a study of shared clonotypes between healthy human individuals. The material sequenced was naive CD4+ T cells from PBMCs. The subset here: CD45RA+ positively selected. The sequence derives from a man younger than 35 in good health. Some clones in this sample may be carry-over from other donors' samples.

Here the CDR3 reads CASSLSRGVNEQFF. In DNA form, the CDR3 reads TGTGCCAGCAGCTTAAGTCGGGGGGTCAATGAGCAGTTCTTC. This chain links TRBV7-2 with TRBJ2-1, with 7 bases lining up with TRBD2. V lost 2 bases, J lost 6 bases, and 4 bases stayed unmatched. Germline V CDR1 and CDR2: SGHTA, FQGNSA. The length of the CDR3 is 14 residues. Looking up the rest from reference TRBV7-2 and TRBJ2-1 gives the full variable domain: GAGVSQSPSNKVTEKGKDVELRCDPISGHTALYWYRQSLGQGLEFLIYFQGNSAPDKSGLPSDRFSAERTGGSVSTLTIQRTQQEDSAVYLCASSLSRGVNEQFFGPGTRLTVL.